This T cell receptor beta chain stems from a study of radiotherapy plus CTLA-4 blockade in lung cancer. Between the trimmed V and J ends, which lost 5 bases and 2 bases, there was a span of 18 bases. The CDR3 runs to 16 residues. Germline lookup yields CDR1 SGHVS and CDR2 FQNEAQ. Produced via immunoSEQ multiplex PCR; TCRdb's table is partial and in-frame only. Of 40,000 to 50,000 clones in the sample, approximately 78% were seen once. Here the sequenced sample was peripheral blood, taken from a patient treated with radiotherapy plus ipilimumab. This receptor was identified in a human donor with non-small cell lung cancer who had stable disease on radiotherapy plus ipilimumab. V is TRBV7-8 and J is TRBJ1-2, with D possibly TRBD1 on 5 matching bases. Here the CDR3 DNA reads TGTGCCAGCAGCCGCTTCGGGGGAGGAGAAAACTATGGCTACACCTTC. This codes for CASSRFGGGENYGYTF.